The clone carrying this TCR beta chain has a handful of counts. Per germline, CDR1 SGHRS and CDR2 YFSETQ. V trimming: 4 bases; J trimming: 8 bases; junction bases outside the gene matches: 4. The CDR3 sequence is 12 residues long. The repertoire was sequenced with immunoSEQ multiplex PCR; TCRdb's copy has only in-frame clones and lacks some. The sample carries about 21,000 clones, 55% to 70% recorded once. The data were taken from a study of graft-versus-host responses after intestinal transplantation. The study, taken as a whole, reports: GvH clones detected in recipient marrow included some appearing first in ileum or blood. Early after transplant, HvG declines were associated with peak levels of circulating GvH clones. The presence of high graft-versus-host to host-versus-graft clonal ratios in allografts characterized patients with graft-donor T cell macrochimerism.

The chain joins TRBV5-1 to TRBJ1-2, with 8 positions matching TRBD1. The origin of this receptor is a human patient who received an intestinal transplant. Sequencing was performed on alloreactive CD4+ T cells from a mixed lymphocyte reaction culture, taken before intestinal transplant. Subset in this sample: CFSE-low proliferating T cells sorted from roughly six-day pre-transplant mixed lymphocyte reaction (GvH or HvG direction). The CDR3 loop reads CASSVDRGGYTF. Here the CDR3 DNA reads TGCGCCAGCAGCGTAGACAGGGGAGGCTACACCTTC.